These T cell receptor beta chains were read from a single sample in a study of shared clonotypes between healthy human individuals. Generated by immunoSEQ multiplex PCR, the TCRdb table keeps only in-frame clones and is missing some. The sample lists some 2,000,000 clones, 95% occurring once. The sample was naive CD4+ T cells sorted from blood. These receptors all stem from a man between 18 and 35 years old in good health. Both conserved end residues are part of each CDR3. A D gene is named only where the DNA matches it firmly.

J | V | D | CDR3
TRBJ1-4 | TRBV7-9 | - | CASSLRESNEKLFF
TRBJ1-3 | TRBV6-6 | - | CASSYKHSLSGNTIYF
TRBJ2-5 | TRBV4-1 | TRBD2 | CASSQDRGLAGEETQYF
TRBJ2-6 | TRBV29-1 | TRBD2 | CSLGTALAGGEGANVLTF
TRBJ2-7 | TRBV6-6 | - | CASIDRGLSTEQYF
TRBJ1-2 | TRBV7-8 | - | CASSNRGAMSFRYTF
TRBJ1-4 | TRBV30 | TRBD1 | CAWKNRDRGEKLFF
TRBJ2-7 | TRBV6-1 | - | CASSAPVGEQYF
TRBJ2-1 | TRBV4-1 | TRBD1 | CASSQVQGANEQFF
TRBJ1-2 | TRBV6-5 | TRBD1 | CASNPGGDVYGYTF
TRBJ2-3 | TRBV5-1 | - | CASRPGTGAATDTQYF
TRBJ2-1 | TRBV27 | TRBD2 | CASSLSGLTYNEQFF
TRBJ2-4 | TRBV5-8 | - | CASSLSPILAKNIQYF
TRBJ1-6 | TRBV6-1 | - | CASKRFTRYNSPLHF
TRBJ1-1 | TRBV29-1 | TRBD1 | CSLSQGAGGTEAFF
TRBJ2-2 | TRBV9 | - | CASSVRTGELFF
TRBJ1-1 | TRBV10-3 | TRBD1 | CAISEWTGGEAAFF
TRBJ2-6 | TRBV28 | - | CASSSGGSGANVLTF
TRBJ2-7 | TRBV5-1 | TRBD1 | CASSFGTGDVPYEQYF
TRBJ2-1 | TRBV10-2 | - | CASSPFGLAKDEQFF
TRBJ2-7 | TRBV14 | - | CASSEGGVQGSLDEQYF
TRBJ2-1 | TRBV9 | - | CASSVQSLGTYNEQFF
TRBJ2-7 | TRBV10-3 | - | CAISEGYDKGIYEQYF
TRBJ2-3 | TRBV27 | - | CASSLIGVGADTQYF
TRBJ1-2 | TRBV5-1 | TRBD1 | CASAPGQGSYGYTF
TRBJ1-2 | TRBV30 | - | CAWSVHRTLGYTF
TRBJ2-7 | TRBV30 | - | CAWMGSHEQYF
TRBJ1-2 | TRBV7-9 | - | CASSPRGRYGYTF
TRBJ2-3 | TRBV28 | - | CASTSSKPNTDTQYF
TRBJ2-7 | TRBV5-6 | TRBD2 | CAMQSGRGAYEQYF
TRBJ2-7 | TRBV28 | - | CASSLGRLSYEQYF
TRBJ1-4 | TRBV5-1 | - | CASSLGSNEKLFF
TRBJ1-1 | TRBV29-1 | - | CSVESGLDSLNTEAFF
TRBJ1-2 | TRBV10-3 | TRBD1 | CAITSDRAYGYTF
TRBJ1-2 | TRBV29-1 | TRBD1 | CSVEGQGWSGYTF
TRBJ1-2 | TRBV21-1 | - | CASSPGRGDYGYTF